This TCR beta chain was recorded in a study of cytomegalovirus exposure and HLA in healthy donors. The protocol was immunoSEQ multiplex PCR, while the TCRdb copy is restricted to in-frame clones and leaves out a portion. The sample has approximately 220,000 clones, more than 75% seen once. Losses at the gene ends were 2 bases for V and 3 bases for J; bases not matched to a gene: 8. Germline assignment: CDR1 LGHNA and CDR2 YSLEER. The CDR3 consists of 17 residues. The V and J genes are TRBV4-3 and TRBJ2-3; 10 bases align to TRBD1. What was sequenced was PBMCs. This receptor was obtained from a man between 18 and 29 years old in good health and CMV-seronegative. The CDR3 here is CASSQQLSGQGTDTQYF. The CDR3 DNA sequence: TGCGCCAGCAGCCAACAACTCTCGGGACAGGGGACAGATACGCAGTATTTT.